This T cell receptor (beta chain) comes out of a study of cytomegalovirus exposure and HLA in healthy donors (dated by TCRdb to about 2017). In terms of the full investigation: In an earlier analysis of 587 of the donors, less than 350 Gb of sequence data and some 120 million unique TCR beta sequences from 150 million to 200 million T cells were reported. An early release covering around 630 HLA-typed donors comprised roughly 300 gigabases of sequencing data and 85 million to 100 million unique TCR sequences. Among the approximately 420 genotyped donors, around 81% belonged to the genetic ancestry cluster associated with self-reported Caucasian donors. The study was designed to test whether signatures of past pathogen exposure could be identified by cataloging public T cell receptors. The study used immunosequencing to profile the T cell repertoires of approximately 630 subjects and linked those repertoires to cytomegalovirus serostatus. A separate validation cohort of roughly 130 different subjects was used in addition to the roughly 700-subject first cohort. To predict cytomegalovirus infection status, the study brought together high-throughput TCR immunosequencing, statistical association of individual TCRs with disease status, and machine learning. In a later analysis, previously published TCR beta repertoires from 666 donors were re-analyzed and high-resolution HLA genotyping was added so that TCR occurrence patterns could be studied. Rather than using new phenotypic data, the later analysis identified candidate immune exposures from TCR beta sequences and from how often those sequences occurred across donors. An earlier analysis of nearly 600 of the donors applied high-throughput TCR beta sequencing to assess whether each TCR beta V gene segment acted as functional or pseudogenic. Alongside the repertoire data, information on donor age, sex, ethnicity and CMV serostatus was compiled. A later genetic analysis used genome-wide SNP genotypes for 398 of the 666 donors, treating that subset as a discovery cohort. All discovery cohort repertoires had been generated using a single sequencing platform. Both class I and class II loci were covered by HLA typing, at four-digit resolution. The number of typed donors differed by locus: about 629-630 for A, B, C, DRB1 and DQB1; some 500 for DQA1; some 590 for DPA1; and about 450 for DPB1. Roughly five DR-DQ haplotypes were handled as single units for association and clustering, since linkage in the cohort was strong. Across 398 genotyped donors of the cohort, an average of about 240,000 unique TCR beta nucleotide sequences per donor were sequenced, and approximately 17% of those sequences were non-productive.

Details on this clone: Its antigen is unknown. No clone much larger than this one lies a single base away; base qualities are absent.

The cohort was made up of several hundred healthy bone marrow donors. At the time of sampling, every cohort member was nominally healthy, though immune exposures that went unrecorded were likely present. The donor was CMV seronegative and belonged to the group of over 350 seronegative cohort members. A peripheral blood sample was provided by each donor, and peripheral blood mononuclear cells were used for TCR beta sequencing. The Qiagen DNeasy Blood Extraction Kit was used to extract genomic DNA from the blood cell samples. The library was built by means of the immunoSEQ multiplex PCR assay. The multiplex PCR relied on a mix of 60 forward primers for TCR Vbeta segments and 13 reverse primers for TCR Jbeta segments. A multiplex PCR assay on genomic DNA amplified the CDR3 region of rearranged TCR beta genes. On the Illumina HiSeq System, the amplified TCR beta libraries were sequenced as 87-base-pair reads. The source study handled its data this way. Across the roughly 700 repertoires, a later analysis counted 80 million or so unique TCR beta chains, roughly 11 million of which were shared by at least two donors. To remove PCR and sequencing errors, raw reads were error-corrected and collapsed into unique sequences using a nearest-neighbor algorithm that merged closely related sequences. To assign V, D and J gene segments, CDR3 sequences were aligned to IMGT reference sequences. For a sequence to be retained, a match of at least six nucleotides to both a V gene segment and a J gene segment was required. A rearrangement counted as productive if the CDR3 had no stop codons and remained in frame with V and J, and every other rearrangement counted as non-productive. CDR3 was defined by IMGT convention, running from the second conserved V-encoded cysteine to the conserved J-encoded phenylalanine. The earlier analysis of about 640 of the donors excluded any sequence lacking an unambiguous match to a single V gene segment. In an earlier analysis of a few hundred of the donors, a V segment was called functional when productive rearrangements were above 56.7%, and segregating when the standard deviation between donors exceeded 5%. To diagnose cytomegalovirus status from the catalog of TCR beta chain sequences, a statistical classification framework was built. V and J gene assignment, in a later analysis, came from comparing TCR nucleotide sequences with IMGT/GENE-DB human TR gene sequences. The TCRdist pipeline was used in a later analysis to assign CDR3 sequences and most-parsimonious VDJ recombination scenarios. A later analysis defined each TCR beta chain by its CDR3 amino acid sequence plus V-gene family, and excluded reads lacking a unique V-gene family. As a way to deal with suspected cross-contamination and a sequencing artifact, a later analysis dropped hundreds of nucleotide sequences that were highly shared and had low generation probability. In a later analysis, a clonal expansion index was calculated for each public chain from normalized within-repertoire ranks of inferred template counts. In a later analysis, generation probabilities were computed using a VDJ recombination model fitted to out-of-frame rearrangements, and the results were checked against IGoR. In a later analysis, TCR-TCR, TCR-HLA and TCR-CMV co-occurrence was scored with hypergeometric tests, and a repertoire-size bias correction was applied to TCR pairs. A later analysis estimated false discovery rates by permuting HLA or CMV assignments 20 times. In a later analysis, co-occurring TCRs were grouped with DBSCAN, and TCRdist sequence similarity was added when clustering was performed within HLA-allele-positive subsets. Co-occurrence clustering excluded repertoires with fewer than 30,000 or more than 120,000 public chains, plus five with anomalous nucleotide sharing. TCRdb holds this immuneACCESS table with in-frame rearrangements only. Some clones are missing; in checked studies, unresolved V genes explain under half, and the rest has no known cause. That table furnishes V, J and clone size, whereas the DNA furnished D and trimming. The sample yields some 160,000 clones; 76% were counted once. The top ten hold approximately 1.6% of the sample.

Measured from the cysteine to the phenylalanine, the CDR3 is 14 residues long. The sequence is cut down to CDR3 DNA, 42 bases in frame from base 1. V is shortened by 7 bases, J by 5 bases, and the region joining them spans 15 bases. CDR1 LNHDA and CDR2 SQIVND were looked up in the germline V gene (reference sequence). Study-wide conclusions, independent of this receptor: When HLA alleles, especially DR and DQ, strongly co-occurred, TCR associations were difficult to assign to individual alleles. In this cohort, only TCR beta chains were sequenced, and detectable features were limited by the absence of alpha or paired-chain data. Sequencing depth was assumed to be roughly uniform across donors in the presence/absence analyses, though that assumption may not hold. Some IMGT-functional V segments, including TRBV6-2 and TRBV6-3, could not be distinguished by the 87-base-pair reads and were therefore excluded. In vitro tests confirmed that a few of the cytomegalovirus-associated TCR beta chains recognize cytomegalovirus antigens. A further reported finding was that TCR beta sequences accurately predicted the HLA-A and HLA-B alleles for most subjects in the first cohort. Most TCR sequences were seen in very few donors, while some public TCRs were found in many individuals. According to the authors, the approach could potentially be generalized to other disease states and immunological phenotypes. For the cohort, immune exposure information was limited to CMV serostatus. In a later analysis, most CMV-associated TCR beta chains were found to appear HLA-restricted, with HLA associations seemingly driven largely by CMV exposure. In the study, about 150 TCR beta chains were listed as associated with cytomegalovirus. A cluster of highly shared sequence variants was judged likely to be a technical artifact of the sequencing pipeline. Correlated functional status among segregating V segments might reflect linkage disequilibrium, but an unknown experimental factor could not be ruled out. An association between a missense DCLRE1C variant and V-gene and J-gene trimming of TCR beta chains was found in a later genetic analysis and replicated in an independent cohort. According to a later analysis, TCR association rates differed among HLA loci, with DRB1 alleles showing the most associated TCRs and HLA-C alleles showing the fewest. In an earlier analysis of about 600 of the donors, most TCR beta V segments appeared in productive rearrangements about 87% or about 30% of the time, broadly matching IMGT annotations. The earlier analysis of around 600 of the donors excluded 15 to 20 rarely observed V segments, including chromosome 9 orphons, because counts were too low. Several of the top co-occurrence clusters appeared to be linked to parvovirus B19, influenza, CMV and Epstein-Barr virus, according to a later analysis. Because HLA typing was missing for some donors at each locus, association tests included only the typed subset. A later analysis found that HLA-associated TCR beta chains were more clonally expanded and had lower generation probabilities than equally common non-associated chains. In a later analysis, some 17,000 TCR beta sequences were associated with specific HLA alleles at a false discovery rate of 0.05. The classifier was reported to diagnose cytomegalovirus status with high specificity and sensitivity in both the original and validation cohorts. According to a later genetic analysis, donors in an Asian-associated ancestry cluster had fewer N-insertions in productive TCRs than the approximately 670-donor mean.

In this chain, TRBV19 is recombined with TRBJ2-1; TRBD2 is a possible D gene, resting on 7 matching bases. The TCR comes from a woman between 40 and 50 years old in good health and CMV-seronegative. The specimen was PBMCs. The base sequence is TGTGCCAGTACTGCCGGGGGGCCCAACAATGAGCAGTTCTTC. Its translation reads: CASTAGGPNNEQFF.